This T cell receptor beta chain was identified in a study of blood T cell repertoires in COVID-19. Study as a whole: Sites across the United States, Italy and Spain contributed samples from acute and convalescent COVID-19.

This clone appeared a single time. Original processing notes: The authors estimated nucleated cell counts from reference gene primer amplification. Generated by immunoSEQ multiplex PCR, the TCRdb table keeps only in-frame clones and is missing some. The V and J calls and the clone size are those of that table, but D and trimming were determined from the DNA. This sample has around 150,000 clones, with about 92% found just once. The length of the CDR3 is 12 residues. Germline values: CDR1 SGDLS, CDR2 YYNGEE. V lost 0 bases to trimming and J lost 9 bases, with 9 bases between them. Specimen: peripheral blood. The chain carries TRBV9 and TRBJ1-2, with unresolved D. The clonotype originates from a young man with COVID-19, enrolled during active disease. CDR3 bases: TGTGCCAGCAGCGTAGTGGGAGGAAGCTACACCTTC. This codes for CASSVVGGSYTF. Variable domain in full (rest from reference TRBV9 and TRBJ1-2): DSGVTQTPKHLITATGQRVTLRCSPRSGDLSVYWYQQSLDQGLQFLIQYYNGEERAKGNILERFSAQQFPDLHSELNLSSLELGDSALYFCASSVVGGSYTFGSGTRLTVV.